The source of this T cell receptor beta chain is a study of T cells in women clearing cervical HPV infection. Across the whole study: Women with histologically confirmed HPV16-related CIN3 or worse, 2 with invasive cancer, served as cases. With HLA typing for only a few women, HLA confounding remains possible. Study-level points and caveats: TRBV6-7 abundance was lower in cases than controls (approximately 0.1% versus 0.17%).

MY09/MY11 PCR detected cervical HPV DNA; dot-blot assigned genotypes. A note on this clone: Its specificity is not known. The missing CDR3 end, 3 residues past where the read stops, is filled in from the germline J gene.

Germline loops: CDR1 LNHDA, CDR2 SQIVND (reference sequence). The CDR3 has 14 residues. V gave up 6 bases and J gave up 6 bases, with 17 bases separating them. Clones were sequenced by immunoSEQ multiplex PCR, and TCRdb holds only the in-frame ones, with some missing. This repertoire includes tens of thousands of clones. The rearrangement uses TRBV19 and TRBJ1-2, with D tentatively TRBD1 (5 bases). The TCR sequence derives from a woman between 18 and 75 years old with a cervical HPV16 infection that either progressed to CIN3+ or cleared (not recorded which). Sequenced sample: blood buffy coat. CDR3 in amino acids: CASRGIGRADGYTF. The CDR3 bases that were read are TGTGCCAGTAGAGGCATCGGCAGGGCTGATGGC.